The clone carrying this T cell receptor beta chain was found many times. Its antigen is undetermined. The data derive from a study of early T cells in non-severe SARS-CoV-2 infection. The overall study: Bulk RNA taken from unsorted whole blood was sequenced, leaving chains unpaired.

Study-wide results and limits: VDJdb-based matching was biased toward anti-spike CD8 responses and missed private and CD4 specificities.

Individual cDNA molecules were tagged with unique molecular identifiers, the study reported. One entry per CDR3 protein results from TCRdb running MiXCR on the 5' RACE reads. This sample has tens of thousands of distinct CDR3 sequences, with less than 11% found just once. This CDR3 is built from 16 residues. Germline V CDR1 and CDR2: MNHEY, SVGEGT. The V gene lost 2 bases and the J gene lost 6 bases, with 18 bases spanning the gap. The rearrangement links TRBV6-2 or TRBV6-3 to TRBJ2-3; D may be TRBD1 or TRBD2 (5 bases each). Sample: whole blood. The receptor was isolated from an adult who was a healthcare worker with PCR-confirmed SARS-CoV-2 infection or an uninfected control (not recorded which). As DNA, the CDR3 is TGTGCCAGCAGTTACCCACCCCGAGGGGCCCCCGATACGCAGTATTTT. Protein: CASSYPPRGAPDTQYF.